The clone carrying this T cell receptor beta chain showed up many times. Its antigen is still unknown. The data stem from a study of blood T cells in healthy people across ages. Germline V gene data show CDR1 as LGHNA and CDR2 as YSLEER. CDR3 length: 16 residues. J lost 1 base, V lost 0 bases, and 1 base had no gene match. Combining a sample-barcoded 5' primer with a J-beta primer mix, a second PCR ran for roughly 7 to 12 cycles. TCRdb redid the calling of the 5' RACE reads with MiXCR, one entry per CDR3 protein. The table shows about 1.5 million distinct CDR3 sequences, with roughly 43% occurring only once. Study-wide findings and caveats: Underestimates were what the diversity estimates from one million T cells were considered to be.

Source material: blood. The sequence was collected from a woman between 18 and 29 years old in good health. The chain carries TRBV4-3 and TRBJ2-3, with TRBD2 matching over 10 bases. This chain's CDR3 is CASSQDGLAGTDTQYF. The CDR3 DNA reads as TGCGCCAGCAGCCAAGATGGACTAGCGGGCACAGATACGCAGTATTTT.